This T cell receptor (beta chain) was retrieved from a study of blood T cell repertoires in COVID-19. The wider study: Italy, Spain and the United States were the sources of the convalescent and acute COVID-19 samples. PBMCs, B-cell-depleted T cells, or T cells provided the cDNA or gDNA that made up the material.

The germline V gene has CDR1 MNHNY and CDR2 SVGAGI (reference sequence). The CDR3 is 15 amino acids. V lost 5 bases and J 5 bases, leaving 19 bases between the germline ends. Authors' processing steps: Amplifying reference gene primers gave estimates of nucleated cell counts. Profiled with immunoSEQ multiplex PCR; TCRdb holds only in-frame clones, not every one. That table is the source of V, J and clone size, and D and trimming were worked out from the DNA. Of under 250,000 clones in the sample, around nine tenths were seen once. The specimen was peripheral blood. The source of this sequence is a woman aged 55-69 years who had recovered from COVID-19. The chain uses TRBV6-6 and TRBJ2-7; D perhaps matches TRBD1 (6 bases). The CDR3 loop reads CASSGQRARDNEQYF. The CDR3, as DNA: TGTGCCAGCAGTGGCCAGCGAGCTAGGGACAACGAGCAGTACTTC.